These T cell receptor beta chains were read from a single sample in a study of ipilimumab plus nivolumab after autologous stem cell transplantation. Some clones are missing from TCRdb's copy, which holds only in-frame ones; the method was immunoSEQ multiplex PCR. Found here are about 4,800 clones, around 66% of them singletons; the top ten hold under 30%. The input for sequencing was PBMCs, taken in a trial of ipilimumab plus nivolumab as post-transplant consolidation. These TCRs come from a male donor with multiple myeloma. CDR3s include the opening cysteine and the closing phenylalanine or tryptophan. A D gene is named only where the DNA matches it firmly. Rows give clone size only sometimes, using once, few, many, or a class for an expanded clone.

clone size: medium-sized; J gene: TRBJ2-7; D gene: TRBD2; V gene: TRBV4-2; CDR3 protein: CASSPTSGGIYEQYF; CDR3 DNA: TGTGCCAGCAGCCCCACTAGCGGGGGAATCTACGAGCAGTACTTC
clone size: once; J gene: TRBJ1-1; D gene: NA; V gene: TRBV6-5; CDR3 protein: CASSYRGQDEAFF; CDR3 DNA: TGTGCCAGCAGTTACAGGGGCCAAGATGAAGCTTTCTTT
clone size: NA; J gene: TRBJ2-2; D gene: NA; V gene: TRBV5-4; CDR3 protein: CASSNPGGGRGELFF; CDR3 DNA: TGTGCCAGCAGCAACCCAGGTGGGGGCCGCGGGGAGCTGTTTTTT
clone size: NA; J gene: TRBJ2-1; D gene: TRBD2; V gene: TRBV7-3; CDR3 protein: CASSLPTSGSDEQFF; CDR3 DNA: TGTGCCAGCAGCTTACCAACTAGCGGGAGCGATGAGCAGTTCTTC
clone size: NA; J gene: TRBJ2-2; D gene: NA; V gene: TRBV7-2; CDR3 protein: CASSQDRAGTTGELFF; CDR3 DNA: TGCGCCAGCAGCCAAGATAGGGCTGGGACGACCGGGGAGCTGTTTTTT
clone size: NA; J gene: TRBJ2-1; D gene: TRBD2; V gene: TRBV6-5; CDR3 protein: CASSSSGSSYNEQFF; CDR3 DNA: TGTGCCAGCAGCTCAAGCGGGAGCTCCTACAATGAGCAGTTCTTC
clone size: NA; J gene: TRBJ2-5; D gene: TRBD1; V gene: TRBV5-1; CDR3 protein: CASSQTGGPQETQYF; CDR3 DNA: TGCGCCAGCAGCCAAACAGGGGGACCCCAAGAGACCCAGTACTTC
clone size: NA; J gene: TRBJ1-6; D gene: NA; V gene: TRBV4-3; CDR3 protein: CASSPTGRGSYNSPLHF; CDR3 DNA: TGCGCCAGCAGCCCCACCGGGAGAGGGTCCTATAATTCACCCCTCCACTTT
clone size: NA; J gene: TRBJ1-5; D gene: TRBD1; V gene: TRBV6-5; CDR3 protein: CASSRDDRGSQPQHF; CDR3 DNA: TGTGCCAGCAGTCGGGACGACAGGGGAAGTCAGCCCCAGCATTTT
clone size: once; J gene: TRBJ2-7; D gene: NA; V gene: TRBV18; CDR3 protein: CASSPKFVGVYEQYF; CDR3 DNA: TGTGCCAGCTCACCAAAGTTCGTCGGGGTTTACGAGCAGTACTTC
clone size: NA; J gene: TRBJ2-6; D gene: NA; V gene: TRBV7-9; CDR3 protein: CASSPVLGSGANVLTF; CDR3 DNA: TGTGCCAGCAGCCCAGTCCTCGGCTCTGGGGCCAACGTCCTGACTTTC
clone size: NA; J gene: TRBJ1-1; D gene: NA; V gene: TRBV5-6; CDR3 protein: CASSLAGGPTEAFF; CDR3 DNA: TGTGCCAGCAGCTTAGCCGGGGGGCCCACTGAAGCTTTCTTT
clone size: medium-sized; J gene: TRBJ1-6; D gene: NA; V gene: TRBV9; CDR3 protein: CASSVSGGGYNSPLHF; CDR3 DNA: TGTGCCAGCAGCGTAAGCGGGGGCGGGTATAATTCACCCCTCCACTTT
clone size: NA; J gene: TRBJ2-7; D gene: TRBD1; V gene: TRBV9; CDR3 protein: CASSVGTGAREQYF; CDR3 DNA: TGTGCCAGCAGCGTGGGGACAGGGGCGAGAGAGCAGTACTTC
clone size: medium-sized; J gene: TRBJ1-3; D gene: NA; V gene: TRBV7-9; CDR3 protein: CASSSGPIRGGNTIYF; CDR3 DNA: TGTGCCAGCAGCTCCGGACCCATAAGGGGTGGAAACACCATATATTTT
clone size: few; J gene: TRBJ1-5; D gene: NA; V gene: TRBV19; CDR3 protein: CASKDSYHQPQHF; CDR3 DNA: TGTGCCAGTAAGGACAGTTACCATCAGCCCCAGCATTTT
clone size: large; J gene: TRBJ1-4; D gene: NA; V gene: TRBV10-3; CDR3 protein: CAISEGRELFF; CDR3 DNA: TGTGCCATCAGTGAGGGGCGGGAACTGTTTTTT
clone size: NA; J gene: TRBJ2-1; D gene: TRBD1; V gene: TRBV6-5; CDR3 protein: CATRGWGYHNEQFF; CDR3 DNA: TGTGCCACCAGGGGGTGGGGGTATCACAATGAGCAGTTCTTC
clone size: NA; J gene: TRBJ2-7; D gene: NA; V gene: TRBV5-6; CDR3 protein: CASSAGGLAYEQYF; CDR3 DNA: TGTGCCAGCAGCGCGGGCGGGCTAGCCTACGAGCAGTACTTC
clone size: NA; J gene: TRBJ1-3; D gene: NA; V gene: TRBV5-1; CDR3 protein: CASSFEGRYGNTIYF; CDR3 DNA: TGCGCCAGCAGCTTCGAAGGGCGTTACGGAAACACCATATATTTT
clone size: NA; J gene: TRBJ2-2; D gene: NA; V gene: TRBV25-1; CDR3 protein: CASSGSTGELFF; CDR3 DNA: TGTGCCAGCAGTGGCAGCACCGGGGAGCTGTTTTTT
clone size: NA; J gene: TRBJ2-3; D gene: TRBD1; V gene: TRBV10-3; CDR3 protein: CAISAGRQGASTDTQYF; CDR3 DNA: TGTGCCATCAGCGCGGGGCGACAGGGGGCGAGCACAGATACGCAGTATTTT
clone size: NA; J gene: TRBJ2-7; D gene: TRBD2; V gene: TRBV5-4; CDR3 protein: CASSPGLAGPKGGEQYF; CDR3 DNA: TGTGCCAGCAGCCCTGGACTAGCGGGACCCAAGGGGGGGGAGCAGTACTTC
clone size: NA; J gene: TRBJ1-2; D gene: NA; V gene: TRBV19; CDR3 protein: CASSIDQGRDSYGYTF; CDR3 DNA: TGTGCCAGTAGTATAGATCAAGGTAGAGACAGCTATGGCTACACCTTC
clone size: NA; J gene: TRBJ1-1; D gene: TRBD1; V gene: TRBV6-1; CDR3 protein: CASSPTQGRAEAFF; CDR3 DNA: TGTGCCAGCAGCCCCACACAGGGGAGGGCTGAAGCTTTCTTT
clone size: NA; J gene: TRBJ1-5; D gene: NA; V gene: TRBV7-9; CDR3 protein: CASSLGPNQPQHF; CDR3 DNA: TGTGCCAGCAGCCTCGGACCGAATCAGCCCCAGCATTTT
clone size: NA; J gene: TRBJ2-5; D gene: NA; V gene: TRBV7-9; CDR3 protein: CASSLGQAETQYF; CDR3 DNA: TGTGCCAGCAGCTTAGGTCAGGCAGAGACCCAGTACTTC
clone size: medium-sized; J gene: TRBJ2-2; D gene: NA; V gene: TRBV4-1; CDR3 protein: CASSQDRAGTTGELFF; CDR3 DNA: TGCGCCAGCAGCCAAGATAGGGCTGGGACGACCGGGGAGCTGTTTTTT
clone size: medium-sized; J gene: TRBJ2-7; D gene: NA; V gene: TRBV6-1; CDR3 protein: CASRYGGPSSYEQYF; CDR3 DNA: TGTGCCAGCAGGTATGGGGGGCCTAGCTCCTACGAGCAGTACTTC
clone size: NA; J gene: TRBJ2-1; D gene: TRBD1; V gene: TRBV11-3; CDR3 protein: CASSLSLGDRGINEQFF; CDR3 DNA: TGTGCCAGCAGCTTAAGCTTAGGGGACAGGGGTATCAATGAGCAGTTCTTC
clone size: medium-sized; J gene: TRBJ2-1; D gene: NA; V gene: TRBV27; CDR3 protein: CASSSGAGYNEQFF; CDR3 DNA: TGTGCCAGCAGTTCGGGGGCAGGCTACAATGAGCAGTTCTTC
clone size: few; J gene: TRBJ2-3; D gene: NA; V gene: TRBV28; CDR3 protein: CASSFLVSASADTQYF; CDR3 DNA: TGTGCCAGCAGTTTTCTTGTTAGTGCCTCGGCAGATACGCAGTATTTT
clone size: medium-sized; J gene: TRBJ2-2; D gene: TRBD1; V gene: TRBV6-5; CDR3 protein: CASSTPDRATGELFF; CDR3 DNA: TGTGCCAGCAGTACCCCGGACAGGGCCACCGGGGAGCTGTTTTTT
clone size: NA; J gene: TRBJ2-7; D gene: TRBD2; V gene: TRBV19; CDR3 protein: CASSITTAGSYEQYF; CDR3 DNA: TGTGCCAGTAGTATTACTACAGCGGGATCCTACGAGCAGTACTTC
clone size: NA; J gene: TRBJ1-3; D gene: TRBD1; V gene: TRBV7-2; CDR3 protein: CASSRGQGYGNTIYF; CDR3 DNA: TGTGCCAGCAGCCGAGGACAGGGATACGGAAACACCATATATTTT